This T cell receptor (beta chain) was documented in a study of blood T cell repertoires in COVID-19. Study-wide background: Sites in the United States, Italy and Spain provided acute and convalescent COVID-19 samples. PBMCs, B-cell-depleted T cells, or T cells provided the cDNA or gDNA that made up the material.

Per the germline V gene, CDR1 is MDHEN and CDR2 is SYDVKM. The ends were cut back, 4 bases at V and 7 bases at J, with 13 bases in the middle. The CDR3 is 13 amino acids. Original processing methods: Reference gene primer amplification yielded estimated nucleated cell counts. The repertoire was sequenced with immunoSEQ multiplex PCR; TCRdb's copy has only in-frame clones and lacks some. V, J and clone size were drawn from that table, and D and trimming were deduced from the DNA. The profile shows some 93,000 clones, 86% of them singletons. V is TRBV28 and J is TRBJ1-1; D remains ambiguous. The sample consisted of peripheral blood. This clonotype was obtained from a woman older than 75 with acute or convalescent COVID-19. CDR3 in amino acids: CASSSGSRFEAFF. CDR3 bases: TGTGCCAGCAGTTCCGGGTCCCGATTTGAAGCTTTCTTT. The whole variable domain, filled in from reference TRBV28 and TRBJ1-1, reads DVKVTQSSRYLVKRTGEKVFLECVQDMDHENMFWYRQDPGLGLRLIYFSYDVKMKEKGDIPEGYSVSREKKERFSLILESASTNQTSMYLCASSSGSRFEAFFGQGTRLTVV.